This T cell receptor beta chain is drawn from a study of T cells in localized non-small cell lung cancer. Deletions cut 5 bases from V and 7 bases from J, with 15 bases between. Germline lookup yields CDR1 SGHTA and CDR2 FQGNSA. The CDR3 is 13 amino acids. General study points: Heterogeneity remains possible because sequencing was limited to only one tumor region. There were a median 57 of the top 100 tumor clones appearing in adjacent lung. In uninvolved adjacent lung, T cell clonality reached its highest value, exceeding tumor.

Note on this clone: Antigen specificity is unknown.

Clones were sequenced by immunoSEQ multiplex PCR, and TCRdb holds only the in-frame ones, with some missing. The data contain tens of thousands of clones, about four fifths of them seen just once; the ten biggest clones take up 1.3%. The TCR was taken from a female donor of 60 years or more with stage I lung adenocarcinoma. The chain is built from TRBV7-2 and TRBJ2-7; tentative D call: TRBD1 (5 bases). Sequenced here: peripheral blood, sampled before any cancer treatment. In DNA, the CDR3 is TGTGCCAGCAGCCCCTTGTCCAGGGTAGAGCAGTACTTC. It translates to CASSPLSRVEQYF.